Described below is a single TCR beta chain sequence and its context. Its antigen is not yet known. No per-base quality is available; no much larger clone lies one base away. Unmatched junction bases come to 8, with V trimmed by 11 bases and J by 3 bases. Taken from the germline V gene (reference sequence), the CDR1 and CDR2 loops are MNHNY and SVGAGI. The CDR3 runs 13 amino acids, cysteine and phenylalanine included. The retained sequence is limited to the CDR3, 39 bases, with the frame set at the first base. These data come from a study of graft-versus-host responses after intestinal transplantation (dated by TCRdb to the early 2020s). For the wider study: The transplants that recipients got were multivisceral, liver-intestinal, or isolated intestinal. After intestinal transplantation, graft-versus-host and host-versus-graft alloreactive T cell clones in the graft, circulation and bone marrow were tracked using bulk TCR-beta CDR3 sequencing. Every recipient was given anti-thymocyte globulin induction, followed by about 3 years of maintenance tacrolimus and steroids. The cohort enrolled about two dozen intestinal transplant recipients including one retransplant, and a few patients lacking pretransplant specimens were excluded. Instead of going to the commercial service, samples from a few later patients were sequenced in-house on an Illumina MiSeq and processed with MiXCR. To identify alloreactive clones, pre-transplant mixed lymphocyte reaction products were sequenced and then compared with unstimulated pre-transplant donor and recipient T cells. Donor T cell macrochimerism was defined as a peak of at least 4% donor T cells among recipient peripheral blood mononuclear cells. What the work shows at the level of the full study, not this receptor alone: Peak levels of circulating GvH clones were associated with declines in HvG clones early after transplant. In the allografts of patients with donor T cell macrochimerism, GvH to HvG T cell clonal ratios were high. GvH clones were detected in recipient bone marrow, and some of these GvH clones were observed earlier in ileal mucosa or blood, consistent with an intestinal mucosal origin. The relatively low number and heterogeneity of intestinal transplant patients limited the conclusions.

The time point label for this specimen denotes: cells obtained before transplantation from donor or recipient. CD3+CD4+ and CD3+CD8+ populations were FACS-sorted from unstimulated pre-transplant donor and recipient cells taken from spleen or lymph nodes. The library was built by means of the immunoSEQ multiplex PCR assay. For most patients, genomic DNA was isolated with the Qiagen DNeasy Blood and Tissue Kit and shipped frozen to Adaptive Biotechnologies for TCR sequencing. For most patients, high-throughput TCR-beta CDR3 sequencing of genomic DNA was performed by Adaptive Biotechnologies. Under the source paper's analysis protocol: Adaptive's ImmunoSEQ software was the source of the TCR sequencing data for 15 to 20 patients, while a few other patients were processed with MiXCR and VDJtools. To correct CD4 versus CD8 sorting errors, sequences present in both subsets at a frequency ratio below 5:1 were removed. CDR3 nucleotide sequences shared between donor and recipient were removed because their origin could not be assigned. Alloreactive clones required at least 2-fold expansion over unstimulated cells and minimum CFSE-low frequency of 0.002% (template counts) or 0.001% (read counts). Clones detected in sequenced pre-transplant spleen, lymph node, or MLR CFSE-low populations of the donor or recipient were defined as mappable. Cumulative frequency of alloreactive clones was calculated as a percentage of all sequences weighted by copy number. TCRdb retrieved this table from immuneACCESS and kept in-frame rearrangements only. Not all clones are present; in checked studies, unresolved V genes account for under half, and no reason is known for the remainder. For V, J and clone size, that table is used; D and trimming come from the DNA. The table for this sample lists about 93,000 clones; over 85% of them were counted only once. Roughly 0.49% of the sample is held by the ten biggest clonotypes.

Recombination linked TRBV6-6 to TRBJ2-7, and 9 junctional nucleotides match TRBD1. The sequencing here drew on unstimulated CD8+ T cells sorted from spleen or lymph node cells, taken before intestinal transplant. The source of this sequence is a human donor who received an intestinal transplant. The CDR3 amino acid sequence is: CAAGQGSLYEQYF. The nucleotide sequence is given as TGTGCCGCGGGACAGGGATCACTCTACGAGCAGTACTTC.